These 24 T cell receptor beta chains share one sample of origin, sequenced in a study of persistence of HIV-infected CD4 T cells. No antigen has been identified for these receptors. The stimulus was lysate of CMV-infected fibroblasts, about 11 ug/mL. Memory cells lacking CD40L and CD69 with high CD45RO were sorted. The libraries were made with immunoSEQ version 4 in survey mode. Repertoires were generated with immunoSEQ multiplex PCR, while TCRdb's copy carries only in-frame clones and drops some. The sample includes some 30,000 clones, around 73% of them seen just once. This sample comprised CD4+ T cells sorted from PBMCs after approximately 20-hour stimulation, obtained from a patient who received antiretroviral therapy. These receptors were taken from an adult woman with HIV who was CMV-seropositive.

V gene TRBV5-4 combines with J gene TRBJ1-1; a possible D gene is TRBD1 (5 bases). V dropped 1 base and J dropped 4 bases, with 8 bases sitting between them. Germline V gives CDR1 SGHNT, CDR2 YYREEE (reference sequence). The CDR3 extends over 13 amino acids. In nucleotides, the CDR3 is TGTGCCAGCAGCTTGAGGGGTGGCACTGAAGCTTTCTTT. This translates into CASSLRGGTEAFF.

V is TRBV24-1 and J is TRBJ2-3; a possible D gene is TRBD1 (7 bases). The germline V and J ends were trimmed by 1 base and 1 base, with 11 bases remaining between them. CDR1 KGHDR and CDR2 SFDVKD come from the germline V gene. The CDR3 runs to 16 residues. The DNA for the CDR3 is TGTGCCACCAGTGATTTAGGCAGGGGGGGCACAGATACGCAGTATTTT. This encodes CATSDLGRGGTDTQYF.

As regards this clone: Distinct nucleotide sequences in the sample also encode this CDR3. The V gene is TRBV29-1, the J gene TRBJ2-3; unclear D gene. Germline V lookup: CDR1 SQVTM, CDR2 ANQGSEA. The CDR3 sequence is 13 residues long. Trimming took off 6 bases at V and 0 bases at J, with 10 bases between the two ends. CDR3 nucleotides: TGCAGCGTCATTAAGCTCAGCACAGATACGCAGTATTTT. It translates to CSVIKLSTDTQYF.

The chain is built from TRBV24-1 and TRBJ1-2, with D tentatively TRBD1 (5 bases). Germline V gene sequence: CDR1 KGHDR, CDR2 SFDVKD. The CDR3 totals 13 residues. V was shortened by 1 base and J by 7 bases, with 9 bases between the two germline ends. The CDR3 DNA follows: TGTGCCACCAGTGATTTCTTGAGGGGTGGCTACACCTTC. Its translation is CATSDFLRGGYTF.

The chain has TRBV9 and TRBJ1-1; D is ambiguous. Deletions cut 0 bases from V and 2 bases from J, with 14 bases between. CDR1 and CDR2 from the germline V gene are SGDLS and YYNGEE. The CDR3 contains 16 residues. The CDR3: CASSVDPSPGNTEAFF. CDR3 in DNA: TGTGCCAGCAGCGTAGACCCCTCACCGGGAAACACTGAAGCTTTCTTT. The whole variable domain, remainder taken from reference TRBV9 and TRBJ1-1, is DSGVTQTPKHLITATGQRVTLRCSPRSGDLSVYWYQQSLDQGLQFLIQYYNGEERAKGNILERFSAQQFPDLHSELNLSSLELGDSALYFCASSVDPSPGNTEAFFGQGTRLTVV.

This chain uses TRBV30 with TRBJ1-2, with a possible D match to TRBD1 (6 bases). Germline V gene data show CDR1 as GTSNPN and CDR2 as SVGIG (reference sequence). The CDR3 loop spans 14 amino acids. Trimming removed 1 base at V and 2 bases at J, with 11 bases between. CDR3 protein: CAWSGQVLNYGYTF. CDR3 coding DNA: TGTGCCTGGAGTGGACAGGTACTAAACTATGGCTACACCTTC.

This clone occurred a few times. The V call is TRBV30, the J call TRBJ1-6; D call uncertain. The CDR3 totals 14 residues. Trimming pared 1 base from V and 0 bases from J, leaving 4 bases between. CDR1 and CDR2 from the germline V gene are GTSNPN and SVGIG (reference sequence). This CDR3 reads CAWSAFSYNSPLHF. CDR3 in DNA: TGTGCCTGGAGTGCTTTCTCCTATAATTCACCCCTCCACTTT. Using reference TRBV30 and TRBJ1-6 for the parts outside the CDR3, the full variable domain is SQTIHQWPATLVQPVGSPLSLECTVEGTSNPNLYWYRQAAGRGLQLLFYSVGIGQISSEVPQNLSASRPQDRQFILSSKKLLLSDSGFYLCAWSAFSYNSPLHFGNGTRLTVT.

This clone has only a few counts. The chain's CDR3 is CATIRNTEAFF. In nucleotides, the CDR3 is TGTGCCACCATCAGGAACACTGAAGCTTTCTTT. The chain employs TRBV6-5 and TRBJ1-1, with no clear D. V was cut by 10 bases and J by 1 base, with 7 bases left in between. The CDR3 is 11 amino acids. Per germline, CDR1 MNHEY and CDR2 SVGAGI.

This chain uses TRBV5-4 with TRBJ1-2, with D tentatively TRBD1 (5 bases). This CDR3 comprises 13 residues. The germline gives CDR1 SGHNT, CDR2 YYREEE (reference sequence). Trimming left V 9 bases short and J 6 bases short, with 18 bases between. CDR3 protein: CAISSGNADGYTF. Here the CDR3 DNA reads TGTGCCATTAGCTCAGGGAATGCTGATGGCTACACCTTC.

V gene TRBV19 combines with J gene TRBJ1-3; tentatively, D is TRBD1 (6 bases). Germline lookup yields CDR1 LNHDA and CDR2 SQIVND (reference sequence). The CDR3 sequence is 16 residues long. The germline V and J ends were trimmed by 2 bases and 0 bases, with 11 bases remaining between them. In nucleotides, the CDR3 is TGTGCCAGTAGTATACGCGGGGGCCTCTCTGGAAACACCATATATTTT. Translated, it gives CASSIRGGLSGNTIYF.

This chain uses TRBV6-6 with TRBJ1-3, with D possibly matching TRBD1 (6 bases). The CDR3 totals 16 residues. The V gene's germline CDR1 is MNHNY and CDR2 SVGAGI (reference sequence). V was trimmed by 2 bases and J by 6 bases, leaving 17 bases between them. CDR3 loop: CASSYLPGGRTNTIYF. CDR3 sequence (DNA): TGTGCCAGCAGTTACCTCCCCGGGGGCAGAACAAACACCATATATTTT.

The CDR3 spells CATAQGSTEAFF. Here the CDR3 DNA reads TGTGCCACCGCACAGGGGAGCACTGAAGCTTTCTTT. The rearrangement links TRBV24-1 to TRBJ1-1; 7 bases map to TRBD1. The CDR3 has 12 amino acids. From germline, CDR1 is KGHDR and CDR2 SFDVKD. Germline trimming cut 9 bases from V and 4 bases from J; bases unmatched to any gene: 4.

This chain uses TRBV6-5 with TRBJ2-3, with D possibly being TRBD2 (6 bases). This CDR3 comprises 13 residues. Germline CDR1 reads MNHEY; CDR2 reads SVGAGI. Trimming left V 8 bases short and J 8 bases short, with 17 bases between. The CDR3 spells CASRGLQPGTQYF. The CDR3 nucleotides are TGTGCCAGCCGGGGACTGCAGCCAGGTACGCAGTATTTT.

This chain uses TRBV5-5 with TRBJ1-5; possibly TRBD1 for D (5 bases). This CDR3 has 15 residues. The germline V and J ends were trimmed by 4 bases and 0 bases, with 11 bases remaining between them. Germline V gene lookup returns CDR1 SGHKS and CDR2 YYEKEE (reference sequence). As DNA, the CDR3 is TGTGCCAGCAGCCGAGACAGCTATAGCAATCAGCCCCAGCATTTT. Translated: CASSRDSYSNQPQHF. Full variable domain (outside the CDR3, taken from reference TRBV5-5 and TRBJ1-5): DAGVTQSPTHLIKTRGQQVTLRCSPISGHKSVSWYQQVLGQGPQFIFQYYEKEERGRGNFPDRFSARQFPNYSSELNVNALLLGDSALYLCASSRDSYSNQPQHFGDGTRLSIL.

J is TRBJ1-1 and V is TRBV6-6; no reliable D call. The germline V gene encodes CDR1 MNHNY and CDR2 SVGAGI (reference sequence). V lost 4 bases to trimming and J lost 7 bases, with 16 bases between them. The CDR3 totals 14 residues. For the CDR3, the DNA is TGTGCCAGCAGTTTAGCGGCCTCCGGGCATGAAGCTTTCTTT. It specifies CASSLAASGHEAFF.

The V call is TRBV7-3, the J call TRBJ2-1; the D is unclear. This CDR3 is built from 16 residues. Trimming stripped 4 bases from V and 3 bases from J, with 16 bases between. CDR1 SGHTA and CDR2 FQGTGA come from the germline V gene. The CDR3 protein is CASSSPGVIDYNEQFF. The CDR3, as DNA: TGTGCCAGCAGCTCTCCCGGTGTTATAGACTACAATGAGCAGTTCTTC.

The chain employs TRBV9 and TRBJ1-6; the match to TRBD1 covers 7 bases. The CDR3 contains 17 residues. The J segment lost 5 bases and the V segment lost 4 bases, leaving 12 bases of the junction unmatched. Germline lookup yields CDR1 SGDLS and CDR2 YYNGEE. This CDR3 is CASSIDSRDRDNSPLHF. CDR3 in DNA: TGTGCCAGCAGCATCGACTCCCGGGACAGAGATAATTCACCCCTCCACTTT.

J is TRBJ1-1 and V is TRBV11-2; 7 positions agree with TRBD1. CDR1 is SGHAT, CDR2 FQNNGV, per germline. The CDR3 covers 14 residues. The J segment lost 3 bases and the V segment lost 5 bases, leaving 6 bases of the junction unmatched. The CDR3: CASSPQGTDTEAFF. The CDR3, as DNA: TGTGCCAGCAGCCCACAGGGGACGGACACTGAAGCTTTCTTT.

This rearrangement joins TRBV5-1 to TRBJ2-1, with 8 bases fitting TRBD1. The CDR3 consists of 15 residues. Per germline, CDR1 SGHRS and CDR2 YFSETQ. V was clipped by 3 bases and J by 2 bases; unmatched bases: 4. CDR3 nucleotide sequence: TGCGCCAGCAGCTCGACAGGGGACCCCTACAATGAGCAGTTCTTC. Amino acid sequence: CASSSTGDPYNEQFF.

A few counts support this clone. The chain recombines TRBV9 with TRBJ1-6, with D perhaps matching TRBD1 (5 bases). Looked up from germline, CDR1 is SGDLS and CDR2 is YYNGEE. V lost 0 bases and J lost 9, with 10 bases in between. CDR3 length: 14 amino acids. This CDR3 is CASSVGGVRSPLHF. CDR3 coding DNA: TGTGCCAGCAGCGTAGGGGGGGTTCGTTCACCCCTCCACTTT.

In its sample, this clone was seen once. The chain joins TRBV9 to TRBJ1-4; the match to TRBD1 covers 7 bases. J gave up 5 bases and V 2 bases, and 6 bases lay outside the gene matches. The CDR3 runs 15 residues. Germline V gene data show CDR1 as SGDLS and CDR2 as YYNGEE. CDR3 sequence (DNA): TGTGCCAGCAGCGTTCTACAGGGGCCGAATGAAAAACTGTTTTTT. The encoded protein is CASSVLQGPNEKLFF.

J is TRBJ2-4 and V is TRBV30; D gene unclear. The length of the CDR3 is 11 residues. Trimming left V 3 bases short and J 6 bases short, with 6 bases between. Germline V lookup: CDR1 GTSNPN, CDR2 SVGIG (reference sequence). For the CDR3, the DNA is TGTGCCTGGAGCCGTATAAACATTCAGTACTTC. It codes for CAWSRINIQYF.

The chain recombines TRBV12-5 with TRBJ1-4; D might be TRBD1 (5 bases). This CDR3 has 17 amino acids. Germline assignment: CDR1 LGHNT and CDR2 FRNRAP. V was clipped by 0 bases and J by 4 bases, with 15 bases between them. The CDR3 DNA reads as TGTGCTAGTGGTTTGGTAAGGGGAGCGGGAGATAATGAAAAACTGTTTTTT. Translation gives CASGLVRGAGDNEKLFF. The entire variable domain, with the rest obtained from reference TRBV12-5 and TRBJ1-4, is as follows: DARVTQTPRHKVTEMGQEVTMRCQPILGHNTVFWYRQTMMQGLELLAYFRNRAPLDDSGMPKDRFSAEMPDATLATLKIQPSEPRDSAVYFCASGLVRGAGDNEKLFFGSGTQLSVL.

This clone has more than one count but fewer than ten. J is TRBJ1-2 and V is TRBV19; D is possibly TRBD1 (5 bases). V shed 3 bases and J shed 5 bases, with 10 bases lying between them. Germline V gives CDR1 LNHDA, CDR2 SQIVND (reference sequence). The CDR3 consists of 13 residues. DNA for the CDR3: TGTGCCAGTAGTATGGAGGGGAAGTATGGCTACACCTTC. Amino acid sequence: CASSMEGKYGYTF.